This is a list of T cell receptor beta chains from one sample in a study of T cell repertoires in cytomegalovirus infection. Their antigens remain unidentified. TCRdb used MiXCR to reprocess the reads, holding one entry per CDR3 protein. The sample holds over 120,000 distinct CDR3 sequences, about 32% seen once. Here the sequenced sample was CD8+ T cells from cultured PBMCs, taken from culture after CMV antigen stimulation. Source of these receptors: a human donor in good health (CMV status not recorded). Some clones in this sample may be carry-over from other donors' samples. Both conserved end residues are part of each CDR3. A D gene is named only where the DNA matches it firmly. Clone size is given for some rows only: seen once, a few or many times, or a class if the clone is expanded.

-	TRBV7-9	-	TRBJ2-2	CASRSRSGPKLFF	TGTGCCAGCAGGAGTCGTTCCGGTCCTAAGCTGTTTTTT
few	TRBV4-1	-	TRBJ1-5	CASALAGNQPQHF	TGCGCCAGCGCCCTTGCCGGGAATCAGCCCCAGCATTTT
few	TRBV4-1	TRBD2	TRBJ2-3	CASSQDSSGGTDTQYF	TGCGCCAGCAGCCAAGATTCGAGCGGGGGGACAGATACGCAGTATTTT
-	TRBV19	TRBD1	TRBJ2-7	CASSLGTGGPNEQYF	TGTGCCAGTAGCCTCGGGACAGGGGGTCCCAACGAGCAGTACTTC
few	TRBV19	-	TRBJ2-2	CASSFEVANTGELFF	TGTGCCAGTAGCTTCGAGGTAGCGAACACCGGGGAGCTGTTTTTT
-	TRBV27	-	TRBJ2-3	CASSLSLISTDTQYF	TGTGCCAGCAGTTTATCCCTCATCAGCACAGATACGCAGTATTTT
few	TRBV4-1	TRBD1	TRBJ1-1	CASSHWTGSAEAFF	TGCGCCAGCAGCCACTGGACAGGGTCGGCTGAAGCTTTCTTT
many	TRBV7-2	-	TRBJ2-3	CASSHRDTDTQYF	TGTGCCAGCAGCCACCGGGACACAGATACGCAGTATTTT
once	TRBV27	-	TRBJ2-3	CASSLGDTDTQYF	TGTGCCAGCAGCCTGGGGGACACAGATACGCAGTATTTT
few	TRBV2	-	TRBJ2-7	CASGGQVPYEQYF	TGTGCCAGCGGGGGTCAGGTACCCTACGAGCAGTACTTC
-	TRBV6-1	-	TRBJ2-3	CASSYTYPDTQYF	TGTGCCAGCAGTTACACTTATCCGGATACGCAGTATTTT
-	TRBV2	TRBD1	TRBJ1-6	CASSEFPPGTGGALYNSPLHF	TGTGCCAGCAGTGAATTCCCACCCGGGACAGGGGGCGCACTCTATAATTCACCCCTCCACTTT
-	TRBV12-3/TRBV12-4	TRBD1	TRBJ1-1	CASSPTGDTEAFF	TGTGCCAGCAGTCCAACAGGGGACACTGAAGCTTTCTTT
-	TRBV12-3/TRBV12-4	TRBD2	TRBJ2-3	CASSSIAGGQEDTQYF	TGTGCCAGCAGTTCTATAGCGGGGGGGCAGGAAGATACGCAGTATTTT
few	TRBV19	-	TRBJ1-2	CASSIEGYGYTF	TGTGCCAGTAGTATTGAGGGGTATGGCTACACCTTC
-	TRBV7-8	-	TRBJ2-5	CASSLAYNLETQYF	TGTGCCAGCAGCTTAGCGTACAACTTGGAGACCCAGTACTTC
many	TRBV7-6	TRBD2	TRBJ2-5	CAITTSGAGETQYF	TGTGCCATCACGACTAGCGGGGCTGGCGAGACCCAGTACTTC
few	TRBV6-1	-	TRBJ1-2	CASSELGSRYGYTF	TGTGCCAGCAGTGAACTGGGCAGCAGATATGGCTACACCTTC
-	TRBV5-1	TRBD1	TRBJ1-6	CASSLDRENSPLHF	TGCGCCAGCAGCCTCGACAGGGAGAATTCACCCCTCCACTTT
many	TRBV12-3/TRBV12-4	-	TRBJ2-1	CASSPTGYNEQFF	TGTGCCAGCAGTCCCACAGGGTACAATGAGCAGTTCTTC
few	TRBV7-8	-	TRBJ2-7	CASSSRDLNYEQYF	TGTGCCAGCAGCTCCCGGGACTTAAACTACGAGCAGTACTTC
few	TRBV7-9	-	TRBJ1-1	CASSWGGFEAFF	TGTGCCAGCAGCTGGGGGGGCTTTGAAGCTTTCTTT